Listed below are T cell receptor beta chains from one sample, sequenced in a study of control samples from healthy donors and cancer patients. Assay: immunoSEQ multiplex PCR; the TCRdb copy retains only in-frame clones and omits some. The data hold about 85,000 clones, with roughly nine tenths observed a single time. The specimen was blood. Receptors were obtained from a woman in her fifties or sixties in good health. Each CDR3 is given without its conserved first and last residue. The order of the fields is CDR3 protein, V gene, D gene, clone size. D genes are given only for firm matches. Clone sizes are given selectively: once, few, many, or a class where the clone is expanded.

cdr3_aa: ASSLAGPSGAQETQY; v_call: TRBV7-4; d_call: TRBD2; clone_size: .
cdr3_aa: ASSLLGASLNNEQF; v_call: TRBV7-3; d_call: .; clone_size: .
cdr3_aa: ASSLFVAGVSTDTQY; v_call: TRBV7-2; d_call: TRBD2; clone_size: .
cdr3_aa: SVDAQGRDGYT; v_call: TRBV29-1; d_call: TRBD1; clone_size: .
cdr3_aa: AWSSTGTGRDTQY; v_call: TRBV30; d_call: TRBD1; clone_size: .
cdr3_aa: ASSRPGYSNQPQH; v_call: TRBV28; d_call: .; clone_size: .
cdr3_aa: ASSGPGQPGGTLH; v_call: TRBV11-2; d_call: .; clone_size: .
cdr3_aa: AISPGTRGYGYT; v_call: TRBV10-3; d_call: .; clone_size: .
cdr3_aa: ASSLAAYSLYVYNEQF; v_call: TRBV7-9; d_call: .; clone_size: .
cdr3_aa: ASTIQGNQPQH; v_call: TRBV28; d_call: TRBD1; clone_size: .
cdr3_aa: ASSPGYGYT; v_call: TRBV27; d_call: .; clone_size: .
cdr3_aa: ASSDTAAGRETQY; v_call: TRBV5-4; d_call: .; clone_size: .
cdr3_aa: ASIKAGDPLNEQF; v_call: TRBV25-1; d_call: .; clone_size: many
cdr3_aa: ASSLGPVQPGELF; v_call: TRBV5-1; d_call: .; clone_size: .
cdr3_aa: ASSSPRQASTDTQY; v_call: TRBV5-1; d_call: .; clone_size: .
cdr3_aa: ASSQEGYGTEAF; v_call: TRBV4-3; d_call: .; clone_size: .
cdr3_aa: ASSQLAGGGTDTQY; v_call: TRBV4-2; d_call: TRBD2; clone_size: .
cdr3_aa: ASSFSGEETQY; v_call: TRBV7-9; d_call: .; clone_size: once
cdr3_aa: AIQSGAPQETQY; v_call: TRBV10-3; d_call: TRBD2; clone_size: once
cdr3_aa: ASSQDRVGSNQPQH; v_call: TRBV4-3; d_call: .; clone_size: .
cdr3_aa: ASSKYRWDSNQPQH; v_call: TRBV21-1; d_call: .; clone_size: .
cdr3_aa: ASSFGLAGGNDNEQF; v_call: TRBV7-9; d_call: TRBD2; clone_size: .
cdr3_aa: ASSSNREQY; v_call: TRBV12-3/TRBV12-4; d_call: .; clone_size: .
cdr3_aa: ASSPGQAGADTQY; v_call: TRBV18; d_call: TRBD2; clone_size: .
cdr3_aa: ASSLLPGHRTNSPLH; v_call: TRBV28; d_call: .; clone_size: .
cdr3_aa: ATSRVEGSGANVLT; v_call: TRBV15; d_call: .; clone_size: once
cdr3_aa: ASSGEGGDTQY; v_call: TRBV12-3/TRBV12-4; d_call: .; clone_size: once
cdr3_aa: ASSFKGMVPGELF; v_call: TRBV5-4; d_call: .; clone_size: .
cdr3_aa: ASSQSAGNSPLH; v_call: TRBV3-1/TRBV3-2; d_call: .; clone_size: once
cdr3_aa: ASSQESQGCDGSLKNEQF; v_call: TRBV3-1/TRBV3-2; d_call: .; clone_size: .
cdr3_aa: ASSLGSGHYNEQF; v_call: TRBV7-7; d_call: .; clone_size: .
cdr3_aa: ASSLWVSGSLGELF; v_call: TRBV11-2; d_call: TRBD2; clone_size: .
cdr3_aa: ASSFSTSATYEQY; v_call: TRBV13; d_call: TRBD2; clone_size: .
cdr3_aa: ASSIGLVSPQH; v_call: TRBV19; d_call: .; clone_size: .
cdr3_aa: ASSFADREYSPLH; v_call: TRBV19; d_call: .; clone_size: .
cdr3_aa: ASSLARRQQF; v_call: TRBV7-2; d_call: .; clone_size: .
cdr3_aa: ASRVGQGATDTQY; v_call: TRBV6-5; d_call: TRBD1; clone_size: .
cdr3_aa: ASSSRSAHAYEQY; v_call: TRBV7-2; d_call: .; clone_size: .
cdr3_aa: AWGPAGNQPQH; v_call: TRBV30; d_call: .; clone_size: .
cdr3_aa: ASSMTSGRALRREQY; v_call: TRBV19; d_call: TRBD2; clone_size: .
cdr3_aa: SVEISGSTGELF; v_call: TRBV29-1; d_call: TRBD2; clone_size: .
cdr3_aa: ASSLDVAGTGGGDGYT; v_call: TRBV5-1; d_call: TRBD1; clone_size: .
cdr3_aa: ASSPDRAGETQY; v_call: TRBV18; d_call: TRBD1; clone_size: .
cdr3_aa: ASSGTPYEQY; v_call: TRBV2; d_call: .; clone_size: .
cdr3_aa: ASSQEEGTGDEKLF; v_call: TRBV14; d_call: TRBD1; clone_size: .
cdr3_aa: SVSHLNYEQY; v_call: TRBV29-1; d_call: .; clone_size: .
cdr3_aa: ASSAGTSGSYEQY; v_call: TRBV9; d_call: TRBD2; clone_size: .
cdr3_aa: ATSDGGSNQPQH; v_call: TRBV24-1; d_call: .; clone_size: .
cdr3_aa: ASSRGGSPYNEQF; v_call: TRBV11-3; d_call: TRBD2; clone_size: .
cdr3_aa: ASKVGGSTDTQY; v_call: TRBV25-1; d_call: .; clone_size: .
cdr3_aa: AISEGERDTGELF; v_call: TRBV10-3; d_call: .; clone_size: .
cdr3_aa: ASSLVGVGDEQF; v_call: TRBV7-9; d_call: .; clone_size: .